The rows below give T cell receptor beta chains drawn from one sample of a study of CD39 and CD103 CD8 tumor-infiltrating T cells. The assay was immunoSEQ multiplex PCR, and TCRdb's table has in-frame clones only and misses some. Of 950 to 1,500 clones listed, over 60% are singletons. The sample was CD39- CD103- CD8+ T cells sorted from the tumor. The source of these receptors is a human donor with ovarian cancer. The CDR3 runs from the conserved cysteine through the conserved F or W. A D gene is named only where the DNA matches it firmly. For some rows the clone size is stated as once, few or many, or as a class when expanded; others skip it.

>.|TRBV14|TRBJ1-3|.
CASSPGLARHTIYF
TGTGCCAGCAGCCCCGGCCTGGCTCGACACACCATATATTTT
>TRBD1|TRBV10-3|TRBJ2-5|.
CAIRPHPGQGRLMQETQYF
TGTGCCATCAGACCACACCCGGGACAGGGGAGATTAATGCAAGAGACCCAGTACTTC
>TRBD1|TRBV20-1|TRBJ2-7|.
CSAWTGYEQYF
TGCAGCGCTTGGACAGGCTACGAGCAGTACTTC
>.|TRBV28|TRBJ1-1|.
CASSDNTEAFF
TGTGCCAGCAGTGATAACACTGAAGCTTTCTTT
>TRBD1|TRBV28|TRBJ2-3|once
CASRRPGQGGTSTDTQYF
TGTGCCAGCAGAAGACCGGGACAGGGGGGTACTAGCACAGATACGCAGTATTTT
>.|TRBV27|TRBJ2-2|.
CASSLGNTGELFF
TGTGCCAGCAGTTTAGGGAACACCGGGGAGCTGTTTTTT
>TRBD2|TRBV7-9|TRBJ2-3|.
CASSAPLSGGTDTQYF
TGTGCCAGCAGCGCCCCCCTAAGCGGGGGCACAGATACGCAGTATTTT
>.|TRBV19|TRBJ2-2|.
CASSIGQSAGELFF
TGTGCCAGTAGTATAGGACAAAGCGCCGGGGAGCTGTTTTTT
>TRBD2|TRBV27|TRBJ2-5|.
CASSSLAGGQETQYF
TGTGCCAGCAGTTCCCTAGCGGGAGGCCAAGAGACCCAGTACTTC
>.|TRBV4-3|TRBJ1-4|.
CASSQRRNVAKLFF
TGCGCCAGCAGCCAACGCCGGAACGTGGCAAAACTGTTTTTT
>TRBD1|TRBV6-6|TRBJ1-1|.
CASSSGGMNTEAFF
TGTGCCAGCAGTTCAGGGGGGATGAACACTGAAGCTTTCTTT
>.|TRBV6-6|TRBJ2-7|few
CASTDRDSPSDEQYF
TGTGCCAGCACCGACAGGGACTCCCCCTCGGACGAGCAGTACTTC
>TRBD1|TRBV19|TRBJ1-1|few
CASSSRTGKRGAEAFF
TGTGCCAGTAGTTCCAGGACAGGGAAACGTGGGGCTGAAGCTTTCTTT
>.|TRBV7-9|TRBJ2-7|.
CASSLTPYYEQYF
TGTGCCAGCAGCTTAACCCCCTACTACGAGCAGTACTTC
>.|TRBV28|TRBJ2-3|.
CASSSPWGGATDTQYF
TGTGCCAGCAGTTCCCCTTGGGGGGGGGCCACAGATACGCAGTATTTT
>.|TRBV7-9|TRBJ2-7|.
CASSQVFRASSEQYF
TGTGCCAGCAGCCAGGTCTTTAGGGCGTCTTCCGAGCAGTACTTC
>TRBD2|TRBV7-9|TRBJ2-7|.
CAGSPRTSGSPGISEQYF
TGTGCCGGCAGCCCACGGACTAGCGGGAGCCCGGGGATTTCCGAGCAGTACTTC
>.|TRBV7-9|TRBJ2-3|.
CASSSILGAGTQYF
TGTGCCAGCAGCTCGATTCTCGGGGCGGGGACGCAGTATTTT
>.|TRBV7-5|TRBJ2-7|.
CASSLEGSSRPYEQYF
TGTGCCAGCAGCTTAGAGGGGTCTTCCCGTCCCTACGAGCAGTACTTC
>.|TRBV27|TRBJ2-3|.
CASQGLPHIYTDTQYF
TGTGCCAGCCAAGGACTCCCTCATATATACACAGATACGCAGTATTTT
>TRBD1|TRBV4-1|TRBJ2-1|few
CASSPGQGPLYEQFF
TGCGCCAGCAGCCCGGGACAGGGACCTTTGTATGAGCAGTTCTTC
>.|TRBV19|TRBJ2-6|.
CASSTPRSGANVLTF
TGTGCCAGTAGTACGCCTCGCTCTGGGGCCAACGTCCTGACTTTC
>.|TRBV2|TRBJ2-7|.
CASEGGEQYF
TGTGCCAGCGAGGGCGGGGAGCAGTACTTC
>TRBD1|TRBV9|TRBJ2-2|.
CASSVVADRGYGRGTGELFF
TGTGCCAGCAGCGTAGTTGCAGACAGGGGGTACGGACGCGGCACCGGGGAGCTGTTTTTT